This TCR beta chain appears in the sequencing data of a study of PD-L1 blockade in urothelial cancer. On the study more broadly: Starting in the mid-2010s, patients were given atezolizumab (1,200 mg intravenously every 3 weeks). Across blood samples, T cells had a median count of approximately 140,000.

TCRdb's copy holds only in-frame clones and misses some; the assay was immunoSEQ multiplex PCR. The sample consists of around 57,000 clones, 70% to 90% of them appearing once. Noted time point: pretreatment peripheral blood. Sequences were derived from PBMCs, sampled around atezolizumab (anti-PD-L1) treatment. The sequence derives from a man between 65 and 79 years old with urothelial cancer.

Here the CDR3 DNA reads TGCAGCGTTGAAGGGCTAGCGGCGACGGGCGGGGAGCTGTTTTTT. Amino acids: CSVEGLAATGGELFF. The V and J genes are TRBV29-1 and TRBJ2-2; 7 bases agree with TRBD2. The germline CDR1 and CDR2 sequences are SQVTM and ANQGSEA. The CDR3 covers 15 residues. The V gene end was trimmed by 1 base and the J gene end by 7 bases; junction bases not matched to a gene: 9.